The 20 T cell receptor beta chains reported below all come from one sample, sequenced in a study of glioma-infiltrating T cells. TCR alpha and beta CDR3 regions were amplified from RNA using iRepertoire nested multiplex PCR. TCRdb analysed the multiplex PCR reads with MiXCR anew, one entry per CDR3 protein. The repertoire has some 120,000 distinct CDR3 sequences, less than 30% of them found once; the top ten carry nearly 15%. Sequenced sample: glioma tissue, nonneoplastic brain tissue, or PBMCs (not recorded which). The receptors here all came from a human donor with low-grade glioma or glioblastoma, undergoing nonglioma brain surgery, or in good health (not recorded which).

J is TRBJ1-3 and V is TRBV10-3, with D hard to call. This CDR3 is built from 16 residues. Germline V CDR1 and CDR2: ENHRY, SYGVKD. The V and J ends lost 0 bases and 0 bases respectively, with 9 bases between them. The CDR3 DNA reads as TGTGCCATCAGTGAGTCGGGCACGCTCTCTGGAAACACCATATATTTT. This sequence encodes CAISESGTLSGNTIYF.

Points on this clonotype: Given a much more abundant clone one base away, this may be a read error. CDR3 coding DNA: TGTGCCAGCAGCTTTGGGCCTAGCTTGTTATATGAGCAGTTCTTC. This gives the protein CASSFGPSLLYEQFF. The chain recombines TRBV11-3 with TRBJ2-1; perhaps TRBD2 as D (5 bases). This CDR3 contains 15 residues. From germline, CDR1 is SGHNT and CDR2 YENEEA. Trimming took off 3 bases at V and 8 bases at J, with 17 bases between the two ends.

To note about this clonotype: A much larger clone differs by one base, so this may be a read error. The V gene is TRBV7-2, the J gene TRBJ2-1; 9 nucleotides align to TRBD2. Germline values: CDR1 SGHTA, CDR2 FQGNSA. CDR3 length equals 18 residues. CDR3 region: CASSLPYFSGSRFNKQFF. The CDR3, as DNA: TGTGCCAGCAGCTTGCCCTACTTTAGCGGGAGTCGCTTCAATAAGCAGTTCTTC.

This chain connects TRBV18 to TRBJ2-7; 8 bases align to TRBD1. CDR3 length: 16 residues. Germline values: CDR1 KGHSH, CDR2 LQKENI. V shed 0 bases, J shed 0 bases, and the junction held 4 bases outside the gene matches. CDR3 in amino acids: CASSPPSTGGSYEQYF. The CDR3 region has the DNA TGTGCCAGCTCACCACCCTCTACAGGGGGCTCCTACGAGCAGTACTTC. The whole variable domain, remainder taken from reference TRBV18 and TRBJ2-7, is NAGVMQNPRHLVRRRGQEARLRCSPMKGHSHVYWYRQLPEEGLKFMVYLQKENIIDESGMPKERFSAEFPKEGPSILRIQQVVRGDSAAYFCASSPPSTGGSYEQYFGPGTRLTVT.

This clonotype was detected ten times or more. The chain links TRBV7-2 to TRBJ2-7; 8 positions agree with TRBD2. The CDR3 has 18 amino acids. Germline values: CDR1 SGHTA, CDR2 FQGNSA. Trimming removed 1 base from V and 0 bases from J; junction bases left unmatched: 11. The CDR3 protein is CASSLGSASGPISYEQYF. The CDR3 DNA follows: TGTGCCAGCAGCTTAGGGTCCGCTAGCGGGCCGATCTCCTACGAGCAGTACTTC.

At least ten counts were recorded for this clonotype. The CDR3 coding sequence is TGTGCTAGTCCATACGGCGAGCAGTACTTC. Translation gives CASPYGEQYF. The chain has TRBV12-5 and TRBJ2-7, with D unclear. Germline assignment: CDR1 LGHNT and CDR2 FRNRAP. V was clipped by 8 bases and J by 6 bases, with 8 bases between them. The CDR3 runs to 10 residues.

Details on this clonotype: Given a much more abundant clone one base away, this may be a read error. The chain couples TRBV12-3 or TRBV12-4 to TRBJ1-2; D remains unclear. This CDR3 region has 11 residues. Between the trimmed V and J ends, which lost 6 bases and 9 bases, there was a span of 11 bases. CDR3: CASSRVESYTF. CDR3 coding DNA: TGTGCCAGCAGCCGGGTGGAGAGCTACACCTTC.

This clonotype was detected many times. This chain's CDR3 is CASKNPNYNEQFF. In DNA, the CDR3 is TGCGCCAGCAAAAATCCGAATTACAATGAGCAGTTCTTC. V gene TRBV4-1 combines with J gene TRBJ2-1; D uncertain. The CDR3 contains 13 residues. Germline V lookup: CDR1 MGHRA, CDR2 YSYEKL. The germline V and J ends were trimmed by 7 bases and 4 bases, with 11 bases remaining between them.

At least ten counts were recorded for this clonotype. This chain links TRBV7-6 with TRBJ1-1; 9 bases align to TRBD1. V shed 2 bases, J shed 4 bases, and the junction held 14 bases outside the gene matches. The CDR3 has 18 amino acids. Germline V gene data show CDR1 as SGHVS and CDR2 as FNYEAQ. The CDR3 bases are TGTGCCAGCAGCTTAATCAAGAGTGGGGACAGGGAGTCCACTGAAGCTTTCTTT. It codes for CASSLIKSGDRESTEAFF.

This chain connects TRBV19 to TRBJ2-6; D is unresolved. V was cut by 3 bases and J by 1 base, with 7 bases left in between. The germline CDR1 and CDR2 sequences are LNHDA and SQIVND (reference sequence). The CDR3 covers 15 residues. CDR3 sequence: CASSMGASGANVLTF. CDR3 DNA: TGTGCCAGTAGTATGGGTGCATCTGGGGCCAACGTCCTGACTTTC.

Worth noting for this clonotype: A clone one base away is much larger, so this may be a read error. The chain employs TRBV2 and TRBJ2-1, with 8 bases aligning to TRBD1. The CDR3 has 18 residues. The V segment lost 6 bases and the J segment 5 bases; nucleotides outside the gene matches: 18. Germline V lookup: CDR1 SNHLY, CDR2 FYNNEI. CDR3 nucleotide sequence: TGTGCCAGCAGAGACGAACCCCGGACAGGGCTGTCCCACAATGAGCAGTTCTTC. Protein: CASRDEPRTGLSHNEQFF.

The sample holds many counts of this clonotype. Here the CDR3 reads CASRGTLLFPEQYF. CDR3 sequence (DNA): TGTGCCAGCAGAGGGACTCTGCTATTCCCCGAGCAGTACTTC. The chain uses TRBV28 and TRBJ2-7; a weak D match, TRBD2 (6 bases). Germline CDR1 is MDHEN and CDR2 is SYDVKM. V was clipped by 6 bases and J by 6 bases, with 18 bases between them. This CDR3 has 14 residues.

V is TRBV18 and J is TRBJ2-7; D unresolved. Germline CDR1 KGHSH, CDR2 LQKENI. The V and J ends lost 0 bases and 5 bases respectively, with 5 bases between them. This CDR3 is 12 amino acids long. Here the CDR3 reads CASSPPSHEQYF. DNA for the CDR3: TGTGCCAGCTCACCACCGTCCCACGAGCAGTACTTC.

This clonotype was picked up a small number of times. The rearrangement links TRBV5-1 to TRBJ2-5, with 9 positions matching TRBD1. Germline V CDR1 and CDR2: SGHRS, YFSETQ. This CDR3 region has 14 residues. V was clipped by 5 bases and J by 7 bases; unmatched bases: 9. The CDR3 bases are TGCGCCAGCAGTTCCGACAGGGGGGGATGGACCCAGTACTTC. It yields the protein CASSSDRGGWTQYF. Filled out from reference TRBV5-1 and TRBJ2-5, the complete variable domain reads KAGVTQTPRYLIKTRGQQVTLSCSPISGHRSVSWYQQTPGQGLQFLFEYFSETQRNKGNFPGRFSGRQFSNSRSEMNVSTLELGDSALYLCASSSDRGGWTQYFGPGTRLLVL.

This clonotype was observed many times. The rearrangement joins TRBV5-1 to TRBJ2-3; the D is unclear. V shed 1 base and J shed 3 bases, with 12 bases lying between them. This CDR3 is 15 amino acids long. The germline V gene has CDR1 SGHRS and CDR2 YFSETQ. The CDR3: CASSLQGQETDTQYF. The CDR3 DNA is TGCGCCAGCAGCTTGCAAGGGCAGGAGACAGATACGCAGTATTTT.

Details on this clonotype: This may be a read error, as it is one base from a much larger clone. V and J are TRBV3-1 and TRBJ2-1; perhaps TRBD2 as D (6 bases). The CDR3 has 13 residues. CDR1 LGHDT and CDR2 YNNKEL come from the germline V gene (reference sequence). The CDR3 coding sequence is TGTGCCTGCAGGGAGGCGGCCTCTAATGAGCAGTTCTTC. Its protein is CACREAASNEQFF.

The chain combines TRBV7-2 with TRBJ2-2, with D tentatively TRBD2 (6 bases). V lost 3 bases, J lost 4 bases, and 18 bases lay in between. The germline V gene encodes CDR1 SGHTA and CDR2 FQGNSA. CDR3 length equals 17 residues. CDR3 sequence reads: CASSLTRGAIGTGELFF. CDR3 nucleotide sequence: TGTGCCAGCAGCTTGACTAGAGGGGCAATAGGCACCGGGGAGCTGTTTTTT.

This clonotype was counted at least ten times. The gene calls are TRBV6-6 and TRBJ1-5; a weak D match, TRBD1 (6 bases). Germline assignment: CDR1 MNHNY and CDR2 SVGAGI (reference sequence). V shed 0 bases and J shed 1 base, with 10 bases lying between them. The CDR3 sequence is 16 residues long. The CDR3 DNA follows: TGTGCCAGCAGTTACTCCGGGACACTCAGCAATCAGCCCCAGCATTTT. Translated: CASSYSGTLSNQPQHF.

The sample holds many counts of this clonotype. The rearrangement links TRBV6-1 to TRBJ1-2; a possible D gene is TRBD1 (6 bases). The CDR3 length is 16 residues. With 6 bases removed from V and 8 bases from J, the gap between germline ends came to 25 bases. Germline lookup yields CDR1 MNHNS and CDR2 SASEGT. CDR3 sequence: CASRKEGTQGHLGYTF. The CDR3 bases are TGTGCCAGCAGAAAAGAAGGGACACAGGGACACTTAGGCTACACCTTC.

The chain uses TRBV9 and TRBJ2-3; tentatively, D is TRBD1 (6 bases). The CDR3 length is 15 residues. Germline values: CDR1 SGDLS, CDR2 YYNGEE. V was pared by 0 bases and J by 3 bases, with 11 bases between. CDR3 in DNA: TGTGCCAGCAGCGTAGCTGGGCAGGGGACAGATACGCAGTATTTT. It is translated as CASSVAGQGTDTQYF.